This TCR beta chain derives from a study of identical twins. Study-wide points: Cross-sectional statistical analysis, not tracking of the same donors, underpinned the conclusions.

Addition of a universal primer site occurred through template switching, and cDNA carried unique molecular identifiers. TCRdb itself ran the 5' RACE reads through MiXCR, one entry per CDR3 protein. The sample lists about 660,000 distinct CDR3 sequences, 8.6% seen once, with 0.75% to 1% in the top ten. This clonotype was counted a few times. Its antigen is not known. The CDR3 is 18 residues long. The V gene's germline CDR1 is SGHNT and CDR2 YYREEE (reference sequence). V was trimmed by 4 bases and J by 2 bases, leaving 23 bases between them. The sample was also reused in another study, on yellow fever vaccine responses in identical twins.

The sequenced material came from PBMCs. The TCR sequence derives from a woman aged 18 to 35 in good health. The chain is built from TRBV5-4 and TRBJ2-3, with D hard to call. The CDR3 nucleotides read TGTGCCAGCAGCCCTTGGCCCCGCGATTATACCTACACAGATACGCAGTATTTT. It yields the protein CASSPWPRDYTYTDTQYF.